This paragraph reports one T cell receptor beta chain. The target of this receptor is not known. Within one base of it there is no much larger clone, and no base qualities were kept. This entry is derived from a study of OX40 agonist ivuxolimab in advanced cancers. With regard to the full study: The costimulatory receptor OX40 (CD134) was targeted by ivuxolimab, a fully human IgG2 agonistic monoclonal antibody. Patients were allowed to have had prior anti-PD-1, anti-PD-L1 or anti-CTLA-4 therapy, and more than 35% of the dose-escalation patients had been treated with checkpoint inhibitors. Of the 50 to 55 patients in dose escalation, 19 had hepatocellular carcinoma, some 15 had melanoma, 9 had renal cell carcinoma and 9 had head and neck cancer. The monotherapy dose-escalation portion (N of about 47 patients) of the phase I ivuxolimab trial is reported in the paper. Intravenous ivuxolimab was administered to patients every 2 weeks at six dose levels: 0.01, 0.1, 0.3, 1.5, 3 and 10 mg/kg. Three dose-escalation patients achieved partial responses, one with hepatocellular carcinoma and two with cutaneous melanoma. Peripheral TCRbeta sequencing was intended to test whether TCR sequence diversity was altered and clonal T-cell expansion was caused by ivuxolimab. In the dose-escalation cohort, approximately 80% of patients were male, and the mean age was roughly 60 years with a range of about 20 to 79.

What the authors observed across the whole study: Partial responders in the 0.1-3.0 mg/kg groups had among the lowest normalized peripheral clonal expansion, especially among CD8+ T cells. After ivuxolimab, more expanded clones were found on average in CD8+ T cells than in CD4+ T cells. The antigen specificity of the peripheral T cells that underwent clonal expansion was not determined. Low levels of normalized T-cell clonal expansion were also shown by some nonresponding patients. Clonal expansion of both CD4+ and CD8+ blood T cells was observed from baseline to week 6 at doses 0.1 to 3.0 mg/kg.

The trial excluded patients who had a history of autoimmune disease or who were on systemic immunosuppression. In every dose cohort, peripheral blood was drawn for TCR sequencing at baseline, cycle 4 day 1, and cycle 7 day 1. The samples were drawn from a first-in-human, open-label, multicenter phase I dose-escalation trial of ivuxolimab. Adults with locally advanced or metastatic melanoma, renal cell carcinoma, hepatocellular carcinoma or head and neck squamous cell carcinoma were enrolled in the trial. Before TCR sequencing, CD4+ T cells and CD8+ T cells were sorted from peripheral blood as separate populations. Genomic DNA was extracted from sorted cells for sequencing of the TCRbeta CDR3 region. TCRbeta CDR3 regions were sequenced using the immunoSEQ Assay. TCRdb provides this immuneACCESS table in a form limited to in-frame rearrangements. Some clones are lacking; in checked studies, under half of them reflect an unresolved V gene, and why the rest are absent is not known. The table for this sample lists around 58,000 clones; 85% to 95% of them were counted only once. The ten largest clonotypes hold around a fifth of the sample.

The CDR3 holds 14 amino acids from the cysteine to the phenylalanine. Of the read, only the CDR3 DNA is kept; its 42 bases are in frame from base 1. The V and J ends are trimmed by 2 bases and 2 bases, leaving 12 bases between them. CDR1 and CDR2, looked up from the germline V gene, are SQVTM and ANQGSEA. The chain is encoded by TRBV29-1 joined to TRBJ1-2; the D gene cannot be resolved reliably. The sample was CD4+ or CD8+ T cells sorted from blood, taken in a trial of the OX40 agonist ivuxolimab. The TCR originated in an adult with an advanced solid tumor such as melanoma, head and neck, liver or kidney cancer. CDR3 protein: CSVEKSTQNYGYTF. The DNA is TGCAGCGTTGAAAAATCAACGCAGAACTATGGCTACACCTTC.